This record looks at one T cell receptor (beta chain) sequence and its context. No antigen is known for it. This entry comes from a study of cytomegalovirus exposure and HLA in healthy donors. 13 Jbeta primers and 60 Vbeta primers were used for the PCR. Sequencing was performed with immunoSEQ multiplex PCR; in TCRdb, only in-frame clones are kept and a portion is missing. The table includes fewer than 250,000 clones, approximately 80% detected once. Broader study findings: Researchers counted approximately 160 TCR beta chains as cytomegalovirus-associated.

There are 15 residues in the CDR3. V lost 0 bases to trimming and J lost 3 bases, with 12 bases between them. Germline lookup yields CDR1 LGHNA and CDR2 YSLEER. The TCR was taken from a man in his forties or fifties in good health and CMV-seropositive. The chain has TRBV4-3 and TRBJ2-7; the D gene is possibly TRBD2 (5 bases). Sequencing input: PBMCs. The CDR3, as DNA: TGCGCCAGCAGCCAAGATACCGAGGGCGGCTACGAGCAGTACTTC. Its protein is CASSQDTEGGYEQYF.